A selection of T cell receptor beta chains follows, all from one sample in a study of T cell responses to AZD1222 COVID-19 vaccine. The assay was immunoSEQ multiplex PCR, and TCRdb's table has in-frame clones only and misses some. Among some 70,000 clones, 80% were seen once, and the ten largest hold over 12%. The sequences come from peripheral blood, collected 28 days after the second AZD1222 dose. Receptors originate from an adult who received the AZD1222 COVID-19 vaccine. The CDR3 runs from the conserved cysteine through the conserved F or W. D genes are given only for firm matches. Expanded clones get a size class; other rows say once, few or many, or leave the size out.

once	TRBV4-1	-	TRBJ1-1	CASSLSRGVNTEAFF	TGCGCCAGCAGCCTGTCACGTGGGGTGAACACTGAAGCTTTCTTT
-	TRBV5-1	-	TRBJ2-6	CASSSERSGANVLTF	TGCGCCAGCAGTTCGGAGCGCTCTGGGGCCAACGTCCTGACTTTC
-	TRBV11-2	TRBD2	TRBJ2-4	CASSPPGLGSRGIQYF	TGTGCCAGCAGCCCACCAGGACTAGGGTCTCGGGGCATTCAGTACTTC
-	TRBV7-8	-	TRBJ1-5	CASSPWGSLGQPQHF	TGTGCCAGCAGCCCCTGGGGAAGCTTGGGTCAGCCCCAGCATTTT
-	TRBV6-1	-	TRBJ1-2	CASSEEGISSRGLPGYTF	TGTGCCAGCAGTGAAGAAGGCATATCGAGCAGGGGTTTACCTGGCTACACCTTC
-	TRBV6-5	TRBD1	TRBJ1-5	CASSQDRPTNQPQHF	TGTGCCAGCAGTCAGGACAGGCCTACGAATCAGCCCCAGCATTTT
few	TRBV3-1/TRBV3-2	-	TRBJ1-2	CASSPDSLYGYTF	TGTGCCAGCAGCCCCGACAGTCTCTATGGCTACACCTTC
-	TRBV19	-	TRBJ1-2	CASSGFREDGYTF	TGTGCCAGTAGCGGATTCCGTGAAGATGGCTACACCTTC
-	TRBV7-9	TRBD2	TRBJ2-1	CASSIGLAGVYEQFF	TGTGCCAGCAGCATAGGACTAGCGGGGGTGTATGAGCAGTTCTTC
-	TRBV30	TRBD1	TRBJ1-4	CAWSARGLDEKLFF	TGTGCCTGGAGTGCCAGGGGGCTTGATGAAAAACTGTTTTTT
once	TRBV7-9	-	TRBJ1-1	CASSLEGGDEAFF	TGTGCCAGCAGCTTAGAGGGAGGCGACGAAGCTTTCTTT
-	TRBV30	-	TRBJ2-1	CAWSVGNSYNEQFF	TGTGCCTGGAGTGTTGGGAACTCCTACAATGAGCAGTTCTTC
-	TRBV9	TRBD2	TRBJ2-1	CASSVVGSGGAHEQFF	TGTGCCAGCAGCGTAGTAGGTAGCGGGGGGGCCCATGAGCAGTTCTTC
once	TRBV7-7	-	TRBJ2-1	CASSLVQDSEQFF	TGTGCTAGCAGCTTAGTACAGGATAGTGAGCAGTTCTTC
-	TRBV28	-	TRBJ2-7	CASSSIYEQYF	TGTGCCAGCAGTTCTATCTACGAGCAGTACTTC
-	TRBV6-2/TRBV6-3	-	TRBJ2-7	CASSYLGEQYF	TGTGCCAGCAGTTACTTAGGGGAGCAGTACTTC
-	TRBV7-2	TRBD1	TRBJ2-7	CASSKRQGTYEQYF	TGTGCCAGCAGCAAAAGACAGGGGACCTACGAGCAGTACTTC
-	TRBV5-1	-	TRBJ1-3	CASALSTGNTIYF	TGCGCCAGCGCCCTGTCAACGGGAAACACCATATATTTT
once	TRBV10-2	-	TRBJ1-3	CASSEADIGGNTIYF	TGCGCCAGCAGTGAGGCGGATATTGGGGGAAACACCATATATTTT
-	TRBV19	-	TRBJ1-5	CASSIRRQVRNQPQHF	TGTGCCAGTAGTATACGTCGACAGGTCCGCAATCAGCCCCAGCATTTT
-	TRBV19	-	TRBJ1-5	CASSHLSGGVGQPQHF	TGTGCCAGTAGTCACTTAAGCGGTGGGGTGGGTCAGCCCCAGCATTTT
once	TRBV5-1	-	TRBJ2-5	CASSFGQGTQETQYF	TGCGCCAGCAGCTTTGGGCAGGGGACCCAAGAGACCCAGTACTTC
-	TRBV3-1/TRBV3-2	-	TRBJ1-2	CASRADRPNYGYTF	TGTGCCAGCAGGGCGGACAGACCTAACTATGGCTACACCTTC
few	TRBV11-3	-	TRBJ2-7	CASSTGSPYEQYF	TGTGCCAGCAGCACAGGGAGTCCCTACGAGCAGTACTTC
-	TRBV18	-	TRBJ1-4	CASSPSIFSVGDEKLFF	TGTGCCAGCTCACCATCCATTTTCTCCGTGGGGGATGAAAAACTGTTTTTT
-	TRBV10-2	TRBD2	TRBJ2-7	CASRGLAGFHGTNYEQYF	TGCGCCAGCAGAGGACTAGCGGGGTTTCACGGAACAAACTACGAGCAGTACTTC
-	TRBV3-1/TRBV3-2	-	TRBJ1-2	CASSQTGPYGYTF	TGTGCCAGCAGCCAGACAGGTCCATATGGCTACACCTTC
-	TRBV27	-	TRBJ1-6	CASSLVLGPSPLHF	TGTGCCAGCAGTTTAGTTCTGGGTCCCTCACCCCTCCACTTT
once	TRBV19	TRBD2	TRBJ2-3	CASSARDYKDTQYF	TGTGCCAGTAGTGCCCGGGACTACAAAGATACGCAGTATTTT
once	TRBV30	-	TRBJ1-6	CAWRSGAENSPLHF	TGTGCCTGGAGATCGGGGGCTGAGAATTCACCCCTCCACTTT
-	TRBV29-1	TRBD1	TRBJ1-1	CSAGTVNTEAFF	TGCAGCGCCGGGACAGTTAACACTGAAGCTTTCTTT
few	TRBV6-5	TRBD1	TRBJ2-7	CASRRQGSYEQYF	TGTGCCAGCAGACGACAGGGGTCCTACGAGCAGTACTTC
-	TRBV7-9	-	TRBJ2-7	CASSLDQTAYEQYF	TGTGCCAGCAGCTTAGACCAGACGGCCTACGAGCAGTACTTC
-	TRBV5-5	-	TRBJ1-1	CASSLMAGTEAFF	TGTGCCAGCAGCTTGATGGCCGGGACTGAAGCTTTCTTT
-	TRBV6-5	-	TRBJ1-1	CASRREFHTEAFF	TGTGCCAGCAGGAGGGAATTTCACACTGAAGCTTTCTTT
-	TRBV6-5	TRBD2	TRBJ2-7	CASMPTGGAYEQYF	TGTGCCAGCATGCCGACGGGGGGGGCCTACGAGCAGTACTTC
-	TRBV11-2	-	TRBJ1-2	CASSFVRRDQPGYTF	TGTGCCAGCAGCTTCGTGAGGCGGGACCAACCTGGCTACACCTTC
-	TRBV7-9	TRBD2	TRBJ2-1	CASSTLAGGLDEQFF	TGTGCCAGCAGCACCTTAGCGGGGGGGCTCGATGAGCAGTTCTTC
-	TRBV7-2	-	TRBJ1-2	CASSFVGGYTF	TGTGCCAGCAGCTTTGTCGGGGGCTACACCTTC
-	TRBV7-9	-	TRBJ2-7	CASSFGSGGQSYEQYF	TGTGCCAGCAGCTTTGGTAGTGGGGGCCAATCCTACGAGCAGTACTTC
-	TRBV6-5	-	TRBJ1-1	CASSSLHMRETEAFF	TGTGCCAGCAGTTCCCTCCATATGAGGGAGACTGAAGCTTTCTTT
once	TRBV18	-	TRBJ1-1	CASSPAGAEAFF	TGTGCCAGCTCACCGGCCGGAGCTGAAGCTTTCTTT